Below, 14 T cell receptor beta chains from the same sample are listed, as sequenced in a study of T cell responses to AZD1222 COVID-19 vaccine. Measured with immunoSEQ multiplex PCR; TCRdb has only the in-frame clones, and not every one. Among about 92,000 clones listed, roughly nine tenths were seen once. This specimen was peripheral blood, taken on day 0 of AZD1222 vaccination. The source of these receptors is an adult in good health.

V gene TRBV10-1 combines with J gene TRBJ2-7; 8 bases are a match to TRBD2. Losses at the gene ends were 0 bases for V and 6 bases for J; bases not matched to a gene: 7. CDR1 is WNHNN and CDR2 is SYGVQD in the germline V gene (reference sequence). This CDR3 spans 15 amino acids. CDR3 loop: CASSESSGRIGEQYF. In DNA form, the CDR3 reads TGCGCCAGCAGTGAGTCGAGCGGGAGAATAGGCGAGCAGTACTTC.

The chain joins TRBV28 to TRBJ2-5, with D uncertain. V lost 3 bases to trimming and J lost 4 bases, with 12 bases between them. Per the germline V gene, CDR1 is MDHEN and CDR2 is SYDVKM. The CDR3 contains 14 residues. CDR3 amino acids: CASSFTVTPETQYF. DNA for the CDR3: TGTGCCAGCAGTTTTACGGTGACCCCAGAGACCCAGTACTTC. Full variable domain (missing parts from reference TRBV28 and TRBJ2-5): DVKVTQSSRYLVKRTGEKVFLECVQDMDHENMFWYRQDPGLGLRLIYFSYDVKMKEKGDIPEGYSVSREKKERFSLILESASTNQTSMYLCASSFTVTPETQYFGPGTRLLVL.

The rearrangement links TRBV7-9 to TRBJ2-7; 9 bases line up with TRBD2. The germline V gene has CDR1 SEHNR and CDR2 FQNEAQ (reference sequence). V gave up 2 bases and J gave up 5 bases; unmatched junction bases: 13. The CDR3 sequence is 17 residues long. DNA for the CDR3: TGTGCCAGCAGCTTATTCGATCTGGGCGGGAGGGCGGACGAGCAGTACTTC. It encodes CASSLFDLGGRADEQYF.

This CDR3 is CASSQGASSTDTQYF. CDR3 DNA: TGTGCCAGCAGCCAAGGGGCTAGCTCCACAGATACGCAGTATTTT. This rearrangement joins TRBV3-1 (or the pseudogene TRBV3-2) to TRBJ2-3, with D tentatively TRBD2 (5 bases). V was shortened by 1 base and J by 2 bases, with 10 bases between the two germline ends. Germline V gives CDR1 LGHDT, CDR2 YNNKEL (reference sequence). This CDR3 region has 15 residues.

The chain carries TRBV5-5 and TRBJ1-2; 8 bases map to TRBD1. V gave up 0 bases and J gave up 8 bases; unmatched junction bases: 6. This CDR3 is built from 14 residues. From germline, CDR1 is SGHKS and CDR2 YYEKEE (reference sequence). The CDR3 is CASSLAYRGEGYTF. CDR3 bases: TGTGCCAGCAGCTTGGCCTACAGGGGGGAAGGCTACACCTTC.

V and J are TRBV7-9 and TRBJ2-3; 8 bases fit TRBD1. V trimming: 4 bases; J trimming: 4 bases; junction bases outside the gene matches: 1. The CDR3 consists of 13 residues. Germline values: CDR1 SEHNR, CDR2 FQNEAQ (reference sequence). The CDR3 nucleotides are TGTGCCAGCAGCTCGACAGGGGCAGATACGCAGTATTTT. Amino acid sequence: CASSSTGADTQYF.

The table lists this clone with a count of one. V gene TRBV6-5 combines with J gene TRBJ2-3; 7 bases are a match to TRBD2. With V trimmed by 0 bases and J by 1 base, 4 bases remained unmatched. Germline V lookup: CDR1 MNHEY, CDR2 SVGAGI. CDR3 size: 16 residues. CDR3 sequence reads: CASSYSSSGGTDTQYF. Here the CDR3 DNA reads TGTGCCAGCAGTTACTCGTCCAGCGGGGGCACAGATACGCAGTATTTT.

The chain combines TRBV28 with TRBJ2-6; D is unclear. Germline lookup yields CDR1 MDHEN and CDR2 SYDVKM. V was pared by 8 bases and J by 0 bases, with 8 bases between. The CDR3 contains 14 residues. The CDR3, as DNA: TGTGCCAGCGGTAGTCACTCTGGGGCCAACGTCCTGACTTTC. The encoded protein is CASGSHSGANVLTF.

The chain has TRBV1 and TRBJ2-7; TRBD2 is the table's D call and was not checked against the DNA. TRBV1 is termed a pseudogene. This CDR3 has 15 residues. The CDR3 spells CTSSQDSGSSYEQYF. In DNA, the CDR3 is TGCACCAGCAGCCAAGATTCGGGGTCTAGCTACGAGCAGTACTTC.

The chain uses TRBV5-1 and TRBJ2-1, with D maybe TRBD2 (6 bases). V lost 4 bases and J lost 8, with 13 bases in between. Germline V gene data show CDR1 as SGHRS and CDR2 as YFSETQ. The CDR3 is 13 amino acids. The CDR3 here is CASSLDYGYEQFF. For the CDR3, the DNA is TGCGCCAGCAGCCTGGACTACGGATATGAGCAGTTCTTC.

V gene TRBV28 combines with J gene TRBJ2-7; TRBD1 aligns across 7 bases. The trim removed 5 bases at V and 5 bases at J, leaving 9 bases unmatched. This CDR3 comprises 14 residues. Germline lookup yields CDR1 MDHEN and CDR2 SYDVKM. For the CDR3, the DNA is TGTGCCAGCAGTCGGGACAGTTCTATCAACGAGCAGTACTTC. Its protein product is CASSRDSSINEQYF. The complete variable domain, with remaining parts taken from reference TRBV28 and TRBJ2-7, reads DVKVTQSSRYLVKRTGEKVFLECVQDMDHENMFWYRQDPGLGLRLIYFSYDVKMKEKGDIPEGYSVSREKKERFSLILESASTNQTSMYLCASSRDSSINEQYFGPGTRLTVT.

J is TRBJ1-5 and V is TRBV29-1, with D unresolved. This CDR3 has 15 residues. V lost 4 bases to trimming and J lost 2 bases, with 15 bases between them. Germline V gene sequence: CDR1 SQVTM, CDR2 ANQGSEA. This chain's CDR3 is CSVGEGLLGNQPQHF. CDR3 sequence (DNA): TGCAGCGTTGGGGAGGGCTTGCTGGGCAATCAGCCCCAGCATTTT.

The V gene is TRBV6-2 or TRBV6-3, the J gene TRBJ2-5, with 12 bases matching TRBD1. Germline values: CDR1 MNHEY, CDR2 SVGEGT. The CDR3 length is 16 residues. V lost 5 bases and J lost 5; bases outside the gene matches: 9. CDR3 region: CASSTWDRGRRETQYF. Here the CDR3 DNA reads TGTGCCAGCAGTACCTGGGACAGGGGGCGAAGGGAGACCCAGTACTTC.

V and J are TRBV27 and TRBJ2-5; perhaps TRBD2 as D (5 bases). Germline lookup yields CDR1 MNHEY and CDR2 SMNVEV (reference sequence). Trimming removed 6 bases at V and 5 bases at J, with 16 bases between. The CDR3 length is 14 residues. The DNA for the CDR3 is TGTGCCAGCAGAGCCCTGGGAGCGCTGGAGACCCAGTACTTC. This gives the protein CASRALGALETQYF.